The rows below give T cell receptor beta chains drawn from one sample of a study of blood T cell repertoires in COVID-19. Clones were sequenced by immunoSEQ multiplex PCR, and TCRdb holds only the in-frame ones, with some missing. The table has a few hundred thousand clones, about 88% seen once. The sequencing input was PBMCs or T cells enriched from blood (not recorded which). These receptors came from a woman in her 30s who had recovered from COVID-19. Each CDR3 is given with its conserved first and last residue. Each record gives: V gene, J gene, D gene, clone size, CDR3 DNA, CDR3 protein. A D gene is named only where the DNA matches it firmly. Clone size is stated in some rows and not others, as once, few, many or a class when expanded.

TRBV19	TRBJ2-1	.	.	TGTGCCAGTACGTCGCTTGACAGGTTCACCCTATACAATGAGCAGTTCTTC	CASTSLDRFTLYNEQFF
TRBV6-6	TRBJ1-2	TRBD1	.	TGTGCCAGCAGCTCTACCGGACAGGCAAGGGATGGCTACACCTTC	CASSSTGQARDGYTF
TRBV15	TRBJ1-5	TRBD1	.	TGTGCCACCAGCACCAGACAGGGGTTGCAGCCCCAGCATTTT	CATSTRQGLQPQHF
TRBV6-5	TRBJ2-7	.	.	TGTGCCAGCAGTTACTCATTCAGGGGCTTTACCTACGAGCAGTACTTC	CASSYSFRGFTYEQYF
TRBV7-2	TRBJ1-1	.	once	TGTGCCAGCAGCTTAGCCCGACAGGCTTGGAACACTGAAGCTTTCTTT	CASSLARQAWNTEAFF
TRBV9	TRBJ2-7	TRBD1	.	TGTGCCAGCAGCGTAGCCCAGGGGGCCTACGAGCAGTACTTC	CASSVAQGAYEQYF
TRBV2	TRBJ2-5	TRBD2	.	TGTGCCAGCAGTGATCCGGGACTAGCGACGGTTGAGACCCAGTACTTC	CASSDPGLATVETQYF
TRBV27	TRBJ1-2	TRBD1	few	TGTGCCAGCAGTTTAGGGACAGGGGTTGGCTACACCTTC	CASSLGTGVGYTF
TRBV3-1/TRBV3-2	TRBJ1-1	TRBD1	few	TGTGCCAGCAGCCCGGCCAGGGGGTTTGCTACCACTGAAGCTTTCTTT	CASSPARGFATTEAFF
TRBV6-2/TRBV6-3	TRBJ2-7	TRBD1	.	TGTGCCAGCAGCCCACAGGGGATCTACTCCTACGAGCAGTACTTC	CASSPQGIYSYEQYF
TRBV19	TRBJ2-7	TRBD2	.	TGTGCCAGTAGAAGATCGGGGCTAGCGGGTGACTCCTACGAGCAGTACTTC	CASRRSGLAGDSYEQYF
TRBV7-8	TRBJ2-3	TRBD2	once	TGTGCCAGCAGCCTGGGACTAGCGGGGGGGCCAGCAGATACGCAGTATTTT	CASSLGLAGGPADTQYF
TRBV4-1	TRBJ2-7	TRBD1	.	TGCGCCAGCAGCCCCCGGGGAGGACAGGGGGCTAGGAGCTCCTACGAGCAGTACTTC	CASSPRGGQGARSSYEQYF
TRBV5-6	TRBJ2-5	.	.	TGTGCCAGCAGCTTGGTGACTTCGAGGGAGACCCAGTACTTC	CASSLVTSRETQYF
TRBV4-3	TRBJ2-4	.	.	TGCGCCAGCAGCCAAGAAGCAGGGACCAAAAACATTCAGTACTTC	CASSQEAGTKNIQYF
TRBV19	TRBJ1-5	.	few	TGTGCCAGTAGTATGCGGGACCGACGCCAGCCCCAGCATTTT	CASSMRDRRQPQHF
TRBV30	TRBJ2-3	.	.	TGTGCCTGGAGTCCGTGGGGGTGGGCTAGCGCCTCAGATACGCAGTATTTT	CAWSPWGWASASDTQYF
TRBV28	TRBJ1-2	.	.	TGTGCCAGCAGTTTATTCACTCCCGGGGGCTACACCTTC	CASSLFTPGGYTF
TRBV28	TRBJ2-7	.	.	TGTGCCAGCAGTCCACTCCTGACAGCTGCGACGTACGAGCAGTACTTC	CASSPLLTAATYEQYF
TRBV28	TRBJ1-4	TRBD1	few	TGTGCCAGCAGCGGGACAGGGACTAATGAAAAACTGTTTTTT	CASSGTGTNEKLFF
TRBV27	TRBJ2-7	TRBD1	few	TGTGCCAGCAGCCTCCCTCCTCGGTCGGACAGGATCTACGAGCAGTACTTC	CASSLPPRSDRIYEQYF
TRBV11-3	TRBJ2-7	TRBD1	.	TGTGCCAGCAGTCCCGGGACAGGGATCGGCGAGCAGTACTTC	CASSPGTGIGEQYF
TRBV5-1	TRBJ1-6	TRBD1	once	TGCGCCAGCAGCTTGGTACAGGGGAGAAATTCACCCCTCCACTTT	CASSLVQGRNSPLHF
TRBV10-2	TRBJ2-7	TRBD1	.	TGCGCCAGCGGACAGGGTTCTTCCTACGAGCAGTACTTC	CASGQGSSYEQYF